The clone carrying this T cell receptor beta chain was recorded a few times. The antigen is unknown. The germline V gene encodes CDR1 SEHNR and CDR2 FQNEAQ (reference sequence). Trimming shortened V by 7 bases and J by 4 bases, and 16 bases separated the two germline ends. The CDR3 contains 14 residues. The entry originates in a study of blood T cells in healthy people across ages. Findings and limits, study-wide: Older individuals had lower TCR beta diversity per million T cells (the decline was roughly linear).

A J-beta primer mix and a sample-barcoded 5' primer were used in a second PCR of about 7 to 12 cycles. Each CDR3 protein is one row after TCRdb ran MiXCR on the 5' RACE reads. The sample includes hundreds of thousands of distinct CDR3 sequences, approximately 50% seen only once; the top ten take roughly 31%. The receptor was isolated from a woman aged 60-75 years in good health. Source material: blood. V usage is TRBV7-9 and J usage is TRBJ1-1; D not certain. The CDR3 DNA is TGTGCCAGCACCAGAGGGAGCGGTGGCACTGAAGCTTTCTTT. Amino acids: CASTRGSGGTEAFF.